This entry lists 9 T cell receptor beta chains sequenced from one sample in a study of T-cell memory formation after mild COVID-19. TCRdb itself ran the 5' RACE reads through MiXCR, one entry per CDR3 protein. The data contain around 83,000 distinct CDR3 sequences, 20% to 30% of them singletons. The material sequenced was PBMCs or a T cell subset sorted from them (not recorded which). These receptor sequences come from a man aged 18 to 29 who had mild COVID-19 (a few samples of this study predate the infection). Cell type and time point are not known.

The CDR3 is CASRLGLESGNEQFF. The CDR3 coding sequence is TGCGCCAGCAGGCTTGGACTAGAATCAGGGAATGAGCAGTTCTTC. The chain is built from TRBV5-1 and TRBJ2-1, with 7 nucleotides matching TRBD2. The CDR3 has 15 residues. The trim removed 5 bases at V and 7 bases at J, leaving 12 bases unmatched. The germline V gene encodes CDR1 SGHRS and CDR2 YFSETQ.

This chain connects TRBV12-3 or TRBV12-4 to TRBJ1-2; the D is unclear. V was trimmed by 1 base and J by 8 bases, leaving 14 bases between them. CDR3 length equals 14 residues. CDR3 coding DNA: TGTGCCAGCAGTTTAGGTCCAGCCTTAGTGGGCTACACCTTC. Encoded protein: CASSLGPALVGYTF.

This clonotype was seen more than once but under ten times. This rearrangement joins TRBV2 to TRBJ2-2; 8 positions match TRBD2. J gave up 3 bases and V 10 bases, and 7 bases lay outside the gene matches. This CDR3 has 14 residues. Germline values: CDR1 SNHLY, CDR2 FYNNEI. The CDR3 spells CATAGGRYTGELFF. CDR3 sequence (DNA): TGTGCCACGGCGGGGGGCCGTTACACCGGGGAGCTGTTTTTT.

This clonotype showed up just a few times. This chain joins TRBV4-2 and TRBJ2-7; tentative D call: TRBD1 (5 bases). This CDR3 contains 14 residues. CDR1 is LGHNA and CDR2 is YNFKEQ in the germline V gene. V dropped 0 bases and J dropped 3 bases, with 9 bases sitting between them. The CDR3 region is CASSQEVQGYEQYF. CDR3 sequence (DNA): TGTGCCAGCAGCCAAGAAGTCCAGGGCTACGAGCAGTACTTC.

This clonotype has only a few counts. This chain connects TRBV6-5 to TRBJ1-6, with TRBD1 matching over 7 bases. The CDR3 is 16 residues long. J gave up 0 bases and V 4 bases, and 3 bases lay outside the gene matches. The germline gives CDR1 MNHEY, CDR2 SVGAGI. In DNA form, the CDR3 reads TGTGCCAGCAGTTTAAACAGGGGCTCCTATAATTCACCCCTCCACTTT. Protein: CASSLNRGSYNSPLHF.

This chain uses TRBV29-1 with TRBJ2-2; 8 bases agree with TRBD1. The CDR3 covers 14 residues. Germline-derived CDR1 and CDR2 are SQVTM and ANQGSEA. J was trimmed by 7 bases and V by 2 bases; bases with no gene match: 6. Here the CDR3 reads CSVEWQGAGGELFF. In nucleotides, the CDR3 is TGCAGCGTTGAATGGCAGGGGGCAGGCGGGGAGCTGTTTTTT.

This clonotype was counted a few times. The junction and the germline gene differ at one end; a read error may be behind it. This chain connects TRBV7-7 to TRBJ1-1; 7 positions agree with TRBD1. Germline CDR1 reads SSHAT; CDR2 reads FNYEAQ (reference sequence). The CDR3 is 14 amino acids. This CDR3 reads CASSLDDRATEAFF. In DNA form, the CDR3 reads TGTGCTAGCAGCTTAGATGACAGGGCCACTGAAGCTTTCTTT. The full variable domain, rest sourced from reference TRBV7-7 and TRBJ1-1, is GAGVSQSPRYKVTKRGQDVTLRCDPISSHATLYWYQQALGQGPEFLTYFNYEAQPDKSGLPSDRFSAERPEGSISTLTIQRTEQRDSAMYRCASSLDDRATEAFFGQGTRLTVV.

V and J are TRBV30 and TRBJ2-7; possibly TRBD1 for D (6 bases). Trimming shortened V by 7 bases and J by 2 bases, and 9 bases separated the two germline ends. The germline V gene encodes CDR1 GTSNPN and CDR2 SVGIG (reference sequence). This CDR3 has 11 residues. The CDR3 coding sequence is TGTGCCTCGACAGGTCCCTACGAGCAGTACTTC. Translated: CASTGPYEQYF.

The table lists this clonotype with a few counts. The gene calls are TRBV24-1 and TRBJ2-1; D possibly corresponds to TRBD2 (6 bases). V shed 11 bases and J shed 6 bases, with 19 bases lying between them. The germline V gene encodes CDR1 KGHDR and CDR2 SFDVKD. CDR3 length: 14 residues. CDR3 DNA: TGTGCCATCCCACCCAGCGGGTTTAGCAATGAGCAGTTCTTC. Translation: CAIPPSGFSNEQFF.